This T cell receptor (beta chain) was documented in a study of blood T cells in healthy people across ages (dated by TCRdb to between 2015 and 2016). Broadly, across the study: In model experiments, template switching captured about one uniquely barcoded TCR beta cDNA molecule for every two T cells. The study measured age-related changes in TCR beta repertoire diversity using deep sequencing normalized with unique cDNA molecular identifiers. To avoid experimental bias, donors of different ages were randomly spread across the sequencing lanes. The donors were split into four age groups: young (average around 16 years), middle-aged (39), aged (approximately 60) and long-lived (under 85). For two donors (one aged 18 to 30 and one aged 80 or older), the study analyzed two additional independent replicas of 1 million unique cDNA reads from the same blood draw. Study-wide findings and limitations: Because donor CMV infection status was unknown, age-related changes in expanded clonotypes were potentially confounded. Compared with the aged group, more naive CD4+ T cells, fewer expanded clones and increased TCR diversity were shown by the long-lived group, suggesting age selection. Observed TCR beta diversity correlated strongly with the percentage of naive T cells measured by flow cytometry. Bulk unsorted PBMC profiling prevented conclusive comparison of naive and antigen-experienced compartments. Observed TCR beta diversity per million T cells fell roughly linearly with age, and a significant reduction was already apparent by age roughly 41. Estimates of total diversity from one million sequenced T cells were regarded as lower bounds and underestimates.

There are a few counts of this clonotype. What this receptor recognizes is not known. Per-nucleotide qualities are absent, and no much larger clonotype sits a single base away. V and J are truncated by 1 base and 10 bases respectively, leaving an intervening sequence of 15 bases. The CDR3 contains 13 residues, cysteine and phenylalanine counted. Here the CDR3 DNA is all that survives: 39 bases in frame from base 1. For CDR1 and CDR2, the germline V gene (reference sequence) lists DFQATT and SNEGSKA. The library was made by 5' RACE. A second PCR of roughly 7 to 11 cycles was performed with a sample-barcoded 5' primer and a J-beta primer mix. A template-switch 5' adaptor carrying 12 random nucleotides introduced a unique molecular identifier onto each TCR beta cDNA molecule. At least 2.5 million CDR3-containing paired-end reads were obtained from each sample. All of the RNA was converted into first-strand cDNA using the Mint cDNA synthesis kit, with a TRBC-specific oligonucleotide serving as the primer. After uracil-DNA glycosylase treatment, a first 18-cycle PCR used universal primers M1SS and BC2_uni_R on all cDNA. Regarding the original processing steps: Normalization of each sample was performed by random selection of 1 million high-quality reads, each carrying a distinct molecular identifier. Instead of being binned into consensus sequences, reads that shared molecular identifiers were thrown out. CDR3 identification, clonotype clustering and error correction used MiTCR with a Q25 quality threshold and the strictest error-elimination algorithm. A nonparametric unseen species model with Euler transformation was used to estimate lower-bound total TCR beta diversity. The public reads were quality trimmed at Q25 with fastp and then assembled into clones with MiXCR by TCRdb, keeping productive beta chains. Each CDR3 protein appears once, grouped with its most common genes and DNA. The V and J calls shown here were made by TCRdb, not taken from the authors' results. This sample holds some 1.8 million distinct CDR3 sequences; about two fifths were observed only once. About 21% of the sample goes to the ten largest clones.

Systemically healthy Caucasian individuals from Russia, 39 in total and aged roughly 6 to 100 years, were included as donors. Ten milliliters of peripheral blood were drawn from each donor into EDTA-treated Vacutainer tubes. Ficoll-Paque density-gradient centrifugation was used to isolate PBMCs, with at least 6 million per sample. Total RNA was extracted from PBMCs with Trizol reagent, with at least 6 micrograms obtained per sample. For every donor, flow cytometry on a PBMC aliquot measured the percentage of naive CD45RAhigh/CD27high T cells. The receptor's source is a human donor in good health. The sequencing input was blood. Here the chain combines TRBV20-1 and TRBJ2-3, and TRBD2 may be the D gene, going by 7 matching bases. The CDR3 protein: CSARGGGDWAQYF. At the DNA level, the sequence is TGCAGTGCTAGAGGAGGGGGGGATTGGGCGCAGTATTTT.